This entry is about one T cell receptor (beta chain). Its target is not known. A much larger clone differs from this one at a single base, so this may be a read error. Additional DNA sequences in this sample encode the identical CDR3. Under the authors' procedure: Built for papillary thyroid cancer, a distant-metastasis classifier drew on CDR3 differences across clinicopathological groups. Via MiXCR, TCRdb re-called the PCR reads. The V and J calls were not made by the authors but by TCRdb's processing. The sample contains 30,000 to 40,000 clones, more than 15% of which appear only once. The length of the CDR3 is 11 residues. V gave up 5 bases and J gave up 10 bases, with 9 bases separating them. Germline V gene lookup returns CDR1 SGHVS and CDR2 FQNEAQ. The sample originates from a study of metastatic and nonmetastatic thyroid tumors. Study as a whole: From malignant and benign thyroid patients, repertoires in blood and in tumor or nodule tissue were compared. General study points: Reportedly, malignant thyroid tumors had significantly higher TCR beta diversity than benign nodules, in blood and tumor.

Each patient came to thyroid surgery without any prior treatment (of any kind). The sequenced material came from blood. V and J are TRBV7-8 and TRBJ2-1, with D hard to call. The sequence derives from a female donor with papillary thyroid cancer or a benign thyroid nodule (not recorded which). Some clones in this sample may be carry-over from other donors' samples. CDR3 DNA: TGTGCCAGCAGCGTAGACGACGAGCAGTTCTTC. This codes for CASSVDDEQFF.